This passage covers 15 T cell receptor beta chains from one sample sequenced in a study of beta chain features in type 1 diabetes. Every isolated RNA sample was fully reverse transcribed, so sequencing captured expressed TCRB transcripts. Sequencing was performed with immunoSEQ multiplex PCR; in TCRdb, only in-frame clones are kept and a portion is missing. The sample has around 430,000 clones, roughly 30% seen once. Input material: naive CD4+ T cells from blood. These TCRs come from a man between 18 and 29 years old in good health.

A few counts support this clone. This sample includes further DNA sequences coding for the same CDR3. The J gene is TRBJ2-7, the V gene TRBV18; D uncertain. V lost 3 bases and J lost 0, with 3 bases in between. Germline lookup yields CDR1 KGHSH and CDR2 LQKENI. CDR3 length equals 12 residues. CDR3 in DNA: TGTGCCAGCTCACCTAGCTCCTACGAGCAGTACTTC. It encodes CASSPSSYEQYF.

The chain carries TRBV5-1 and TRBJ2-5, with 10 bases fitting TRBD2. In germline, CDR1 is SGHRS, CDR2 YFSETQ. V lost 0 bases, J lost 5 bases, and 7 bases stayed unmatched. The CDR3 has 16 residues. The CDR3 is CASSLELAGAGETQYF. The CDR3 DNA follows: TGCGCCAGCAGCTTGGAGCTAGCGGGAGCTGGGGAGACCCAGTACTTC.

The chain employs TRBV30 and TRBJ2-7, with D unclear. Germline lookup yields CDR1 GTSNPN and CDR2 SVGIG (reference sequence). V dropped 2 bases and J dropped 4 bases, with 6 bases sitting between them. The CDR3 consists of 11 residues. CDR3 in amino acids: CAWSRFYEQYF. CDR3 coding DNA: TGTGCCTGGAGTCGATTTTACGAGCAGTACTTC.

The rearrangement links TRBV28 to TRBJ2-5; D is perhaps TRBD2 (7 bases). Trimming left V 3 bases short and J 7 bases short, with 18 bases between. Germline CDR1 MDHEN, CDR2 SYDVKM. CDR3 size: 15 residues. The CDR3 DNA is TGTGCCAGCAGTTTCGCGGGGGCTCCTAAAACGACCCAGTACTTC. Translating gives CASSFAGAPKTTQYF.

The rearrangement uses TRBV30 and TRBJ2-7; 7 nucleotides match TRBD1. The CDR3 extends over 14 amino acids. Germline-derived CDR1 and CDR2 are GTSNPN and SVGIG (reference sequence). The J segment lost 0 bases and the V segment lost 3 bases, leaving 5 bases of the junction unmatched. CDR3 loop: CAWSQDRFSYEQYF. The DNA of the CDR3 is TGTGCCTGGAGCCAGGACAGGTTCTCCTACGAGCAGTACTTC.

In its sample, this clone was seen a few times. The rearrangement joins TRBV11-2 to TRBJ2-5; D is uncertain. This CDR3 is 13 amino acids long. The germline gives CDR1 SGHAT, CDR2 FQNNGV. V was pared by 3 bases and J by 3 bases, with 8 bases between. CDR3 DNA: TGTGCCAGCAGCTTGGGGATGGAAGAGACCCAGTACTTC. This encodes CASSLGMEETQYF.

This clone was observed a handful of times. The CDR3 coding sequence is TGTGCCAGCACCCAAGGCGGGAGCGATACGCAGTATTTT. Translation gives CASTQGGSDTQYF. The V and J genes are TRBV9 and TRBJ2-3, with 7 bases lining up with TRBD2. The length of the CDR3 is 13 residues. Per the germline V gene, CDR1 is SGDLS and CDR2 is YYNGEE. Trimming removed 6 bases from V and 6 bases from J; junction bases left unmatched: 7.

This clone came up a few times. The J gene is TRBJ2-1, the V gene TRBV30; D possibly matches TRBD1 or TRBD2 (5 bases each). The V gene lost 4 bases and the J gene lost 0 bases, with 10 bases spanning the gap. The CDR3 length is 14 residues. Germline V gene sequence: CDR1 GTSNPN, CDR2 SVGIG (reference sequence). CDR3 DNA: TGTGCCTGGACCACCGGGACCTCCTACAATGAGCAGTTCTTC. This translates into CAWTTGTSYNEQFF.

The chain links TRBV7-2 to TRBJ1-1; no clear D. Per the germline V gene, CDR1 is SGHTA and CDR2 is FQGNSA. V gave up 2 bases and J gave up 4 bases, with 11 bases separating them. The CDR3 length is 14 residues. In nucleotides, the CDR3 is TGTGCCAGCAGCTTACGGGGTCGAGGCACTGAAGCTTTCTTT. Its translation is CASSLRGRGTEAFF.

The chain combines TRBV4-1 with TRBJ2-6, with TRBD1 matching over 7 bases. The CDR3 covers 16 residues. V dropped 1 base and J dropped 1; count of bases not matched to a gene: 1. The germline V gene has CDR1 MGHRA and CDR2 YSYEKL. The CDR3: CASSQVTGSGANVLTF. CDR3 DNA sequence: TGCGCCAGCAGCCAAGTGACAGGGTCTGGGGCCAACGTCCTGACTTTC.

This chain joins TRBV30 and TRBJ2-3; TRBD1 is a possible D gene (5 bases). Trimming cost V 4 bases and J 6 bases, with 17 bases left between them. This CDR3 is 14 amino acids long. Per the germline V gene, CDR1 is GTSNPN and CDR2 is SVGIG (reference sequence). The CDR3 region is CAWTAGLGGDTQYF. CDR3 in DNA: TGTGCCTGGACGGCAGGGTTGGGCGGCGATACGCAGTATTTT.

The sample holds a few counts of this clone. The chain joins TRBV7-2 to TRBJ2-7, with 8 bases lining up with TRBD2. This CDR3 comprises 16 residues. Looked up from germline, CDR1 is SGHTA and CDR2 is FQGNSA. V lost 6 bases to trimming and J lost 2 bases; unmatched junction nucleotides: 12. CDR3 region: CASRVTAGAPTYEQYF. The CDR3 nucleotides are TGTGCCAGCAGAGTAACAGCGGGAGCTCCAACCTACGAGCAGTACTTC.

This clone was counted a few times. The chain recombines TRBV15 with TRBJ2-3; TRBD1 matches at 8 bases. The length of the CDR3 is 18 residues. The V and J ends lost 3 bases and 0 bases, in that order; junction bases with no gene match: 11. Germline loops: CDR1 LNHNV, CDR2 YYDKDF (reference sequence). CDR3 sequence: CATSSNENRGLSTDTQYF. CDR3 bases: TGTGCCACCAGCAGTAATGAGAACAGGGGGTTGAGCACAGATACGCAGTATTTT.

This clone has just a few counts. The genes are TRBV10-3 and TRBJ2-2; D might be TRBD2 (6 bases). V was shortened by 2 bases and J by 0 bases, with 7 bases between the two germline ends. This CDR3 has 15 residues. Germline V lookup: CDR1 ENHRY, CDR2 SYGVKD. The CDR3 here is CAISEGLTNTGELFF. The CDR3 DNA sequence: TGTGCCATCAGTGAGGGACTAACGAACACCGGGGAGCTGTTTTTT.

The genes are TRBV7-2 and TRBJ2-5; 11 bases agree with TRBD1. The CDR3 covers 15 residues. Germline loops: CDR1 SGHTA, CDR2 FQGNSA. V was clipped by 3 bases and J by 6 bases; unmatched bases: 6. CDR3 nucleotides: TGTGCCAGCAGCTTGCGGACAGGGGGCGAGAAGACCCAGTACTTC. Translation: CASSLRTGGEKTQYF.